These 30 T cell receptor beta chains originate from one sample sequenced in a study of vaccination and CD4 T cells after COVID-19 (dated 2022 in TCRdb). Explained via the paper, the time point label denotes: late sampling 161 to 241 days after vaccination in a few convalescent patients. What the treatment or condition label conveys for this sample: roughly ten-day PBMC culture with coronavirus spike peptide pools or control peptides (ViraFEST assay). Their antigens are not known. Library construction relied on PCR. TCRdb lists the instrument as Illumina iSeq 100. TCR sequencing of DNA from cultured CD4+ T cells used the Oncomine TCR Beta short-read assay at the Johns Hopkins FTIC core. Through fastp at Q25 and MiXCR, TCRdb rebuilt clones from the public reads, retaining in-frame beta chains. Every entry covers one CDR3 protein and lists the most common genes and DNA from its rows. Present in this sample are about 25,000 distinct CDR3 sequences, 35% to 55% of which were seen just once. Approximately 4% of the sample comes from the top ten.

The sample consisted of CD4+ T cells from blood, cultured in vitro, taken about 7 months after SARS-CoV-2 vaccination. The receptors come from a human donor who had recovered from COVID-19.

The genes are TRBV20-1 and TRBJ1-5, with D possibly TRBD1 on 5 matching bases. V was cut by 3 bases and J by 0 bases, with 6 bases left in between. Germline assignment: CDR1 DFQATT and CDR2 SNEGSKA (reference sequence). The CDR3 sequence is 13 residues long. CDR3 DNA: TGCAGTGCTAGGGGGGGTAGCAATCAGCCCCAGCATTTT. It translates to CSARGGSNQPQHF.

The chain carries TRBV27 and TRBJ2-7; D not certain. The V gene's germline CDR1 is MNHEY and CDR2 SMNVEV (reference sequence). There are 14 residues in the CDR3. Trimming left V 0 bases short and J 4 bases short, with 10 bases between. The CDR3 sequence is CASSLSAQSYEQYF. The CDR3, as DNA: TGTGCCAGCAGTTTATCTGCCCAGTCTTACGAGCAGTACTTC.

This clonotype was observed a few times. CDR3 sequence reads: CASSRRSGETQYF. DNA for the CDR3: TGTGCCAGCAGCCGAAGGAGTGGGGAGACCCAGTACTTC. The chain uses TRBV7-3 and TRBJ2-5; D not resolved. Per the germline V gene, CDR1 is SGHTA and CDR2 is FQGTGA. The CDR3 is 13 residues long. V gave up 5 bases and J gave up 5 bases, with 12 bases separating them.

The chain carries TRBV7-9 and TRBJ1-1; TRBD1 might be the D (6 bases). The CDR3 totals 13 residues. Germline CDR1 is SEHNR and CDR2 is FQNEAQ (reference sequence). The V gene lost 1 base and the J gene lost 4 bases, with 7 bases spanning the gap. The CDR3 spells CASSLGGGTEAFF. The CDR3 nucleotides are TGTGCCAGCAGCTTAGGAGGGGGCACTGAAGCTTTCTTT.

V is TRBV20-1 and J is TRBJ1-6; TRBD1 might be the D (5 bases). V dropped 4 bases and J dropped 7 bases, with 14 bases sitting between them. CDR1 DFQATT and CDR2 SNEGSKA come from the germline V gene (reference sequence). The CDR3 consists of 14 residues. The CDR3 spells CSANGGIENSPLHF. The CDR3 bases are TGCAGTGCTAATGGGGGGATAGAGAATTCACCCCTCCACTTT.

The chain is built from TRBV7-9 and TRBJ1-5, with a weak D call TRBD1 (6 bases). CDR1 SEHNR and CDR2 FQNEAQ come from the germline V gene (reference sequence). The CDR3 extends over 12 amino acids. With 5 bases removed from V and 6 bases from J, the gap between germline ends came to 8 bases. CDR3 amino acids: CASSQGIQPQHF. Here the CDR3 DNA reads TGTGCCAGCAGCCAGGGGATTCAGCCCCAGCATTTT.

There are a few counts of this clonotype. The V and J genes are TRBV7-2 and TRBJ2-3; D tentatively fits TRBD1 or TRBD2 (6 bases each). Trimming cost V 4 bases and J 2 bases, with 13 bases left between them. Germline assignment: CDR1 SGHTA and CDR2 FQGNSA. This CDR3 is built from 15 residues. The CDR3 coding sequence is TGTGCCAGCAGCTCGCGGGGACAAATCACAGATACGCAGTATTTT. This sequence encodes CASSSRGQITDTQYF.

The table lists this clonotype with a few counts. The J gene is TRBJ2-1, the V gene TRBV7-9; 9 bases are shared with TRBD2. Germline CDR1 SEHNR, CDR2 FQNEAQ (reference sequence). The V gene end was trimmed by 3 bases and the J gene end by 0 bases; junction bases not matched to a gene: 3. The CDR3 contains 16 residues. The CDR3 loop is CASSFLTSGSYNEQFF. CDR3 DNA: TGTGCCAGCAGCTTTCTGACTAGCGGCTCCTACAATGAGCAGTTCTTC.

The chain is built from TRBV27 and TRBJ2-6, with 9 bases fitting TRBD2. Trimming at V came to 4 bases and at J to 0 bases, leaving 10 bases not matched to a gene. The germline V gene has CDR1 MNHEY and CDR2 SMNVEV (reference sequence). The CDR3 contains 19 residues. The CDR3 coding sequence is TGTGCCAGCAGTTCCGGGACTAGCACTTACAACTCTGGGGCCAACGTCCTGACTTTC. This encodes CASSSGTSTYNSGANVLTF.

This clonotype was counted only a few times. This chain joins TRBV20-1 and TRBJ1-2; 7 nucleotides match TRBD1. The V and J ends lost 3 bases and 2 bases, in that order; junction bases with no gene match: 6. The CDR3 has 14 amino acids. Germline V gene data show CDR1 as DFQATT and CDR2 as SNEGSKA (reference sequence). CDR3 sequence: CSASWGQRNYGYTF. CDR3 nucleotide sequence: TGCAGTGCTAGTTGGGGACAGAGAAACTATGGCTACACCTTC.

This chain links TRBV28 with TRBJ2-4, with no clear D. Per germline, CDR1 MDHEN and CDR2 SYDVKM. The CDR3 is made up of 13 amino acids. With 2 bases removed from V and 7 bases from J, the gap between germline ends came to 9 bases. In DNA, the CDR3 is TGTGCCAGCAGTTTAGGGCCCTTTAACATTCAGTACTTC. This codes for CASSLGPFNIQYF.

CDR3: CASSLGQGILAKNIQYF. The CDR3 DNA reads TGTGCCAGCAGTTTGGGACAGGGGATTTTAGCCAAAAACATTCAGTACTTC. The chain links TRBV28 to TRBJ2-4, with 10 bases aligning to TRBD1. The CDR3 length is 17 residues. After removal of 3 bases from V and 0 bases from J, the junction contained 5 bases not matched to a gene. Germline V lookup: CDR1 MDHEN, CDR2 SYDVKM.

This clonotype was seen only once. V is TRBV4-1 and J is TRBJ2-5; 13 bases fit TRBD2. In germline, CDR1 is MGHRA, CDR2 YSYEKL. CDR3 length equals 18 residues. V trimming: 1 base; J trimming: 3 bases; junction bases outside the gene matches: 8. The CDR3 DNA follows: TGCGCCAGCAGCCAAGCCGCGACCGGGACTAGCGGGAAAGAGACCCAGTACTTC. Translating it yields CASSQAATGTSGKETQYF.

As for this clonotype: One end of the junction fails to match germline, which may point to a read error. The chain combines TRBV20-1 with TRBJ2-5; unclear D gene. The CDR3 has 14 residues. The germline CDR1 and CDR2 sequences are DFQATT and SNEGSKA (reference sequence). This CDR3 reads CSVRSQRDQETQYF. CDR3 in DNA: TGCAGTGTTAGAAGCCAGCGAGATCAAGAGACCCAGTACTTC.

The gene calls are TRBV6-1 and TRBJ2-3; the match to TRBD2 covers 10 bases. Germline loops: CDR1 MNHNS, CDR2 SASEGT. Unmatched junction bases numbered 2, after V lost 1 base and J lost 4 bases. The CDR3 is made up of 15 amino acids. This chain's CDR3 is CASSEEAGGPDTQYF. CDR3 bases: TGTGCCAGCAGTGAAGAAGCGGGAGGGCCAGATACGCAGTATTTT.

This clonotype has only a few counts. The CDR3 coding sequence is TGTGCCAGCAGCCGACAGGGTGGCGTCACTGAAGCTTTCTTT. Translation: CASSRQGGVTEAFF. The chain is built from TRBV27 and TRBJ1-1, with 7 positions matching TRBD1. Germline V lookup: CDR1 MNHEY, CDR2 SMNVEV (reference sequence). V shed 6 bases and J 4 bases; nucleotides not matched to a gene: 8. The CDR3 length is 14 residues.

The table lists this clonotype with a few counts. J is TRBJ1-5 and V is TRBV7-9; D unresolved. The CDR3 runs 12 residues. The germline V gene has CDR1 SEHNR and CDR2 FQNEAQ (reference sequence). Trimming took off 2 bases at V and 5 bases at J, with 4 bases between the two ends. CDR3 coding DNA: TGTGCCAGCAGCTTATTATATCAGCCCCAGCATTTT. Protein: CASSLLYQPQHF.

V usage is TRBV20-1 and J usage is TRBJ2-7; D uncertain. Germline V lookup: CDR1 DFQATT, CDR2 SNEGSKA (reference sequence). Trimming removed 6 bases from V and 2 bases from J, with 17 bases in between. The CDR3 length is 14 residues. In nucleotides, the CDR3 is TGCAGTGCCATTCCCGCCGTCCTTACCTACGAGCAGTACTTC. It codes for CSAIPAVLTYEQYF.

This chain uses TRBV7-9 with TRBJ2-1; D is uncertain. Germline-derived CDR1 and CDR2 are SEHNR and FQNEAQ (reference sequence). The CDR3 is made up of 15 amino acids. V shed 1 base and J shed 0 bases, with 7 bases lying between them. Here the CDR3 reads CASSLGQASYNEQFF. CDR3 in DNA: TGTGCCAGCAGCTTAGGCCAGGCCTCCTACAATGAGCAGTTCTTC.

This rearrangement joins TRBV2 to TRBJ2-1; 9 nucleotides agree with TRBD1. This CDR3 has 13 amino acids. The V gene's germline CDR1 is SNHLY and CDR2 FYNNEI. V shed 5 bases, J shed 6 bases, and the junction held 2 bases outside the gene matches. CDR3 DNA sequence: TGTGCCAGCAGTCGGGGACAGGGCAATGAGCAGTTCTTC. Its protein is CASSRGQGNEQFF.

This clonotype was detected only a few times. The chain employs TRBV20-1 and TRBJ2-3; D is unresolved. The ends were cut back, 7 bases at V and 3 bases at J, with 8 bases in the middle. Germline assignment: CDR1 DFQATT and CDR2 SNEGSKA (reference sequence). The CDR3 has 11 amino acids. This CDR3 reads CSGQVTDTQYF. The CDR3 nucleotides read TGCAGTGGCCAGGTGACAGATACGCAGTATTTT.

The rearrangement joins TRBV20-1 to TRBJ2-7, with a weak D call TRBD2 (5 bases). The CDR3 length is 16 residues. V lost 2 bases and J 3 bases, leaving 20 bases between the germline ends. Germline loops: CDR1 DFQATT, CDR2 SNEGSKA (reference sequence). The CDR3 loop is CSARRPFLGLIYEQYF. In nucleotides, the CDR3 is TGCAGTGCTAGACGACCTTTTCTAGGACTGATCTACGAGCAGTACTTC.

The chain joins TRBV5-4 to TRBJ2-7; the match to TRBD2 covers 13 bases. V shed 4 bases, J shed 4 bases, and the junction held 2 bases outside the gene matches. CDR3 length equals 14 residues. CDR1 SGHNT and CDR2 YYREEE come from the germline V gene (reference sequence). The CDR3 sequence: CASSGLAGEYEQYF. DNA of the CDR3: TGTGCCAGCAGCGGACTAGCGGGAGAGTACGAGCAGTACTTC.

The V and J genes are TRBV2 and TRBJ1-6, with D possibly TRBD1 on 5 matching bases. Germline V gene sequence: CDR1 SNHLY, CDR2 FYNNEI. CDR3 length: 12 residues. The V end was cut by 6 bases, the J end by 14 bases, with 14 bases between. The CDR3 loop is CASRQDRGALHF. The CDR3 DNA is TGTGCCAGCAGACAGGACCGTGGGGCCCTCCACTTT.

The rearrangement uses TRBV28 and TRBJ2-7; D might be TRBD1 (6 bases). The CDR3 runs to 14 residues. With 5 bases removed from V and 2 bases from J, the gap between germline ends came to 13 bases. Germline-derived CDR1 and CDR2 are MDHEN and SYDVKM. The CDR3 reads CASSPGDEPYEQYF. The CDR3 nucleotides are TGTGCCAGCAGTCCAGGGGACGAGCCCTACGAGCAGTACTTC.

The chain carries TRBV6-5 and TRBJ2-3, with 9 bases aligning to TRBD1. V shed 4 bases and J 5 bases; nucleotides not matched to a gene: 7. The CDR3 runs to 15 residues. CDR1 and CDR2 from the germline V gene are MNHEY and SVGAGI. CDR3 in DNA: TGTGCCAGCAGTTCCCTGGGACAGGGAAGAGATACGCAGTATTTT. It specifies CASSSLGQGRDTQYF.

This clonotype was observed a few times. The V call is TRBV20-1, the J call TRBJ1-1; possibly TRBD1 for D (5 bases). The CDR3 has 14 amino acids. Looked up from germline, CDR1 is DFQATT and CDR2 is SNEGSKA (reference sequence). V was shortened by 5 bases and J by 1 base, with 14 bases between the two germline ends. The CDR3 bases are TGCAGTGCTTCGGGGCTCCGGAGGAACACTGAAGCTTTCTTT. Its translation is CSASGLRRNTEAFF.

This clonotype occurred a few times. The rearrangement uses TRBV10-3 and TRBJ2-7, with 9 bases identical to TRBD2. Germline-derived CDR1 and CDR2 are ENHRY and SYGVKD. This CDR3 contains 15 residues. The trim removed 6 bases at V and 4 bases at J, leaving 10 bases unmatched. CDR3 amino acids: CAIRGSVAGAYEQYF. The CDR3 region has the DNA TGTGCCATCAGGGGTTCGGTAGCGGGAGCATACGAGCAGTACTTC.

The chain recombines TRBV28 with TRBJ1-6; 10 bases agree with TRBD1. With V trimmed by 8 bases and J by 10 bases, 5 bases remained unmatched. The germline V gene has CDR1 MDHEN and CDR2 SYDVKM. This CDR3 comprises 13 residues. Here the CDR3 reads CASGRDRGSPLHF. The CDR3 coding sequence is TGTGCCAGCGGACGGGACAGGGGCTCACCCCTCCACTTT.

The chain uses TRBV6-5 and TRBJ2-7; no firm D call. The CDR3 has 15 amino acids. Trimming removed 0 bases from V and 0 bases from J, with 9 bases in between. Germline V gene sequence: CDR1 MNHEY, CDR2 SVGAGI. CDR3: CASSYSTASSYEQYF. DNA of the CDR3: TGTGCCAGCAGTTACTCGACGGCGAGCTCCTACGAGCAGTACTTC.